A selection of T cell receptor beta chains follows, all from one sample in a study of T cells after yellow fever vaccination. Each CDR3 protein gets one entry after TCRdb re-called the 5' RACE reads with MiXCR. The repertoire has 300,000 or so distinct CDR3 sequences, under 9% of them found once; the top ten carry about 3.7%. The sequenced sample was CD4+ T cells sorted from PBMCs, obtained 5 days after the yellow fever booster vaccination. These receptors were collected from a man younger than 35 who received the YFV17D yellow fever vaccine. Each CDR3 is given with its conserved first and last residue. Each record gives: V gene, CDR3 length, J gene, CDR3 protein.

V gene: TRBV19; CDR3 length: 16; J gene: TRBJ1-1; CDR3 protein: CATLRHRTGSNTEAFF
V gene: TRBV25-1; CDR3 length: 16; J gene: TRBJ2-3; CDR3 protein: CASSEYSGGAEDTQYF
V gene: TRBV10-3; CDR3 length: 14; J gene: TRBJ2-3; CDR3 protein: CAISVQFVSDTQYF
V gene: TRBV11-3; CDR3 length: 17; J gene: TRBJ2-3; CDR3 protein: CASSLGQGSEFTDTQYF
V gene: TRBV28; CDR3 length: 15; J gene: TRBJ1-5; CDR3 protein: CASSFIGAGVQPQHF
V gene: TRBV20-1; CDR3 length: 14; J gene: TRBJ1-5; CDR3 protein: CSALTGYGNQPQHF
V gene: TRBV24-1; CDR3 length: 15; J gene: TRBJ2-3; CDR3 protein: CATSDPGRSTDTQYF
V gene: TRBV12-3/TRBV12-4; CDR3 length: 16; J gene: TRBJ1-3; CDR3 protein: CASSLRGARVGNTIYF
V gene: TRBV20-1; CDR3 length: 17; J gene: TRBJ2-5; CDR3 protein: CSASPEYLRGGQETQYF
V gene: TRBV7-2; CDR3 length: 14; J gene: TRBJ1-5; CDR3 protein: CASSSQDPNQPQHF
V gene: TRBV18; CDR3 length: 16; J gene: TRBJ1-2; CDR3 protein: CASSPPVYGGWNGYTF
V gene: TRBV10-3; CDR3 length: 16; J gene: TRBJ2-1; CDR3 protein: CAISESEGAVWNEQFF
V gene: TRBV20-1; CDR3 length: 14; J gene: TRBJ1-2; CDR3 protein: CSAGGQAPNYGYTF
V gene: TRBV7-2; CDR3 length: 15; J gene: TRBJ2-7; CDR3 protein: CASSLVGGREYEQYF
V gene: TRBV12-3/TRBV12-4; CDR3 length: 14; J gene: TRBJ1-5; CDR3 protein: CASSKHSRDQPQHF
V gene: TRBV5-6; CDR3 length: 15; J gene: TRBJ1-4; CDR3 protein: CASSLPRQGGEKLFF
V gene: TRBV4-2; CDR3 length: 15; J gene: TRBJ1-5; CDR3 protein: CASSQESGKDQPQHF
V gene: TRBV25-1; CDR3 length: 13; J gene: TRBJ1-1; CDR3 protein: CASTRGRIAEAFF
V gene: TRBV28; CDR3 length: 16; J gene: TRBJ2-1; CDR3 protein: CASSPTGTGDWDEQFF
V gene: TRBV11-2; CDR3 length: 11; J gene: TRBJ2-7; CDR3 protein: CASGTSYEQYF
V gene: TRBV27; CDR3 length: 14; J gene: TRBJ1-6; CDR3 protein: CASSFQPPNSPLHF
V gene: TRBV2; CDR3 length: 12; J gene: TRBJ2-1; CDR3 protein: CASSRTNNEQFF
V gene: TRBV6-6; CDR3 length: 18; J gene: TRBJ2-2; CDR3 protein: CASSVAWGGQANTGELFF
V gene: TRBV6-6; CDR3 length: 14; J gene: TRBJ2-3; CDR3 protein: CASSYRVVTDTQYF
V gene: TRBV10-3; CDR3 length: 14; J gene: TRBJ2-1; CDR3 protein: CAISGLAGHNEQFF
V gene: TRBV18; CDR3 length: 15; J gene: TRBJ1-2; CDR3 protein: CASSRTGAPNYGYTF
V gene: TRBV12-3/TRBV12-4; CDR3 length: 15; J gene: TRBJ1-5; CDR3 protein: CASSLGRHSNQPQHF
V gene: TRBV12-3/TRBV12-4; CDR3 length: 15; J gene: TRBJ2-1; CDR3 protein: CASSSRRGAFDEQFF
V gene: TRBV5-4; CDR3 length: 16; J gene: TRBJ2-5; CDR3 protein: CASRERSTSPPETQYF
V gene: TRBV7-2; CDR3 length: 14; J gene: TRBJ2-5; CDR3 protein: CASRQGQGRETQYF
V gene: TRBV25-1; CDR3 length: 15; J gene: TRBJ2-7; CDR3 protein: CASSGPTGGASEQYF
V gene: TRBV28; CDR3 length: 14; J gene: TRBJ1-1; CDR3 protein: CASSYPQMNTEAFF
V gene: TRBV9; CDR3 length: 18; J gene: TRBJ1-2; CDR3 protein: CASSVEGGDHQANYGYTF
V gene: TRBV7-2; CDR3 length: 13; J gene: TRBJ1-2; CDR3 protein: CASSLQSEGGYTF
V gene: TRBV7-2; CDR3 length: 14; J gene: TRBJ2-5; CDR3 protein: CASSPSTARQTQYF
V gene: TRBV9; CDR3 length: 16; J gene: TRBJ1-2; CDR3 protein: CASSVDLGQSNYGYTF
V gene: TRBV27; CDR3 length: 16; J gene: TRBJ1-1; CDR3 protein: CASSPSVRGRTTEAFF
V gene: TRBV6-5; CDR3 length: 13; J gene: TRBJ2-5; CDR3 protein: CASSAGGIETQYF
V gene: TRBV20-1; CDR3 length: 14; J gene: TRBJ1-1; CDR3 protein: CSARAYREGTEAFF
V gene: TRBV19; CDR3 length: 13; J gene: TRBJ1-2; CDR3 protein: CASRTGLVAGYTF
V gene: TRBV4-3; CDR3 length: 14; J gene: TRBJ2-7; CDR3 protein: CASSQTGISYEQYF
V gene: TRBV6-5; CDR3 length: 14; J gene: TRBJ1-2; CDR3 protein: CASSYDQGVQSYTF
V gene: TRBV2; CDR3 length: 13; J gene: TRBJ1-1; CDR3 protein: CASSAPSRGSAFF
V gene: TRBV4-2; CDR3 length: 18; J gene: TRBJ2-6; CDR3 protein: CASSQVGRDSSGANVLTF
V gene: TRBV5-5; CDR3 length: 15; J gene: TRBJ1-6; CDR3 protein: CASSLILRIDSPLHF
V gene: TRBV4-2; CDR3 length: 13; J gene: TRBJ1-4; CDR3 protein: CASSQDLNEKLFF
V gene: TRBV7-3; CDR3 length: 16; J gene: TRBJ2-1; CDR3 protein: CASSLRSSNSYNEQFF
V gene: TRBV4-2; CDR3 length: 14; J gene: TRBJ2-7; CDR3 protein: CASSQLQGVDEQYF